A selection of T cell receptor beta chains follows, all from one sample in a study of blood T cell repertoires in COVID-19. The method was immunoSEQ multiplex PCR; TCRdb's version includes in-frame clones alone and lacks a portion of them. The data show about 300,000 clones, around 85% seen once. The source material was PBMCs or T cells enriched from blood (not recorded which). Every receptor here comes from a young woman who had been exposed to COVID-19. Both conserved end residues are part of each CDR3. D genes are given only for firm matches. Size values are once, few and many counts, or a class for expanded clones, and some rows have none.

V	D	size	J	CDR3	DNA
TRBV7-3	.	few	TRBJ1-1	CASSLSQITEAFF	TGTGCCAGCAGCTTAAGTCAGATCACTGAAGCTTTCTTT
TRBV19	.	once	TRBJ2-7	CASSAQAATYEQYF	TGTGCCAGTAGTGCCCAGGCTGCGACCTACGAGCAGTACTTC
TRBV19	.	.	TRBJ1-4	CASRMDSNEKLFF	TGTGCCAGTAGGATGGACAGTAATGAAAAACTGTTTTTT
TRBV28	TRBD1	.	TRBJ1-2	CASSLIAGQGLGNTF	TGTGCCAGCAGTTTAATTGCAGGACAGGGCTTGGGTAACACCTTC
TRBV11-2	.	.	TRBJ1-5	CASSGLGQPQHF	TGTGCCAGCAGCGGTCTCGGGCAGCCCCAGCATTTT
TRBV19	.	.	TRBJ1-2	CASDTGTYYGYTF	TGTGCCAGTGATACAGGGACCTACTATGGCTACACCTTC
TRBV3-1/TRBV3-2	TRBD1	.	TRBJ1-2	CASSRGTGYGYTF	TGTGCCAGCAGCCGCGGGACAGGGTACGGCTACACCTTC
TRBV7-3	.	.	TRBJ2-6	CASSPPTPGHLSSGANVLTF	TGTGCCAGCAGCCCACCGACACCGGGACACCTAAGCTCTGGGGCCAACGTCCTGACTTTC
TRBV29-1	.	.	TRBJ2-5	CSVEVVRAETQYF	TGCAGCGTTGAAGTTGTCAGGGCTGAGACCCAGTACTTC
TRBV14	.	.	TRBJ2-2	CASSQDRGSGELFF	TGTGCCAGCAGCCAAGATCGGGGGTCTGGGGAGCTGTTTTTT
TRBV7-2	TRBD1	.	TRBJ2-3	CASSLRWTGRYKTDTQYF	TGTGCCAGCAGCTTGAGATGGACAGGACGGTATAAGACAGATACGCAGTATTTT
TRBV6-5	.	.	TRBJ2-1	CASTPLQGGEQFF	TGTGCCAGCACCCCACTTCAGGGTGGTGAGCAGTTCTTC
TRBV7-8	TRBD1	.	TRBJ1-2	CASSPDRERYGYTF	TGTGCCAGCAGCCCGGACAGGGAGAGGTATGGCTACACCTTC
TRBV7-2	.	.	TRBJ2-4	CASSLAGGLAKNIQYF	TGTGCCAGCAGCTTAGCGGGGGGACTAGCCAAAAACATTCAGTACTTC
TRBV19	TRBD1	.	TRBJ1-1	CASSIGTGFAEAFF	TGTGCCAGTAGTATAGGGACAGGGTTCGCTGAAGCTTTCTTT
TRBV9	.	.	TRBJ2-7	CASSKGVASHEQYF	TGTGCCAGCAGCAAGGGGGTAGCATCCCACGAGCAGTACTTC
TRBV10-3	TRBD2	.	TRBJ2-7	CAISDSGRGTYEQYF	TGTGCCATCAGTGATAGCGGGAGGGGCACCTACGAGCAGTACTTC
TRBV5-6	TRBD1	.	TRBJ1-2	CASSRGTEGGYTF	TGTGCCAGCAGCCGGGGGACAGAAGGTGGCTACACCTTC
TRBV5-5	TRBD1	.	TRBJ1-1	CASSYGTKGANIWTEAFF	TGTGCCAGCAGCTACGGGACCAAGGGGGCTAACATATGGACTGAAGCTTTCTTT
TRBV11-2	TRBD2	.	TRBJ2-2	CASSHLGAGGAGELFF	TGTGCCAGCAGCCACTTAGGAGCGGGGGGTGCCGGGGAGCTGTTTTTT
TRBV19	TRBD1	.	TRBJ1-4	CASSRGTGREKLFF	TGTGCCAGTAGCAGGGGGACAGGGCGAGAAAAACTGTTTTTT
TRBV2	TRBD1	.	TRBJ2-7	CASSEALITGVLYEQYF	TGTGCCAGCAGTGAAGCGCTTATAACAGGGGTCCTCTACGAGCAGTACTTC
TRBV18	.	.	TRBJ1-5	CASSQNDIGGNQPQHF	TGTGCCAGCTCACAAAATGACATCGGTGGCAATCAGCCCCAGCATTTT
TRBV15	TRBD1	.	TRBJ1-1	CATSSRTGGHTEAFF	TGTGCCACCAGCAGTCGGACAGGGGGCCACACTGAAGCTTTCTTT
TRBV7-9	TRBD2	once	TRBJ2-3	CASGNSGRPRNTQYF	TGTGCCAGCGGCAATAGCGGGAGGCCTCGTAATACGCAGTATTTT
TRBV4-2	TRBD1	.	TRBJ2-6	CASSQDGTGVGANVLTF	TGTGCCAGCAGCCAAGACGGGACAGGGGTTGGGGCCAACGTCCTGACTTTC
TRBV5-4	.	.	TRBJ2-5	CASSPTSLKETQYF	TGTGCCAGCAGCCCGACAAGCCTAAAAGAGACCCAGTACTTC
TRBV5-4	TRBD2	.	TRBJ2-2	CASSLWGGTGELFF	TGTGCCAGCAGCTTGTGGGGGGGCACCGGGGAGCTGTTTTTT
TRBV27	TRBD1	.	TRBJ2-7	CASRTGWEQYF	TGTGCCAGCCGGACAGGGTGGGAGCAGTACTTC
TRBV2	TRBD1	.	TRBJ1-2	CASSNGQGPYGYTF	TGTGCCAGCAGTAACGGACAGGGGCCGTATGGCTACACCTTC
TRBV5-6	TRBD1	.	TRBJ1-4	CASSPSTGRTEKLFF	TGTGCCAGCAGCCCCTCGACAGGGAGGACAGAAAAACTGTTTTTT
TRBV5-1	.	.	TRBJ1-4	CASSVLRTTNEKLFF	TGCGCCAGCAGCGTTCTCAGGACAACTAATGAAAAACTGTTTTTT
TRBV6-5	TRBD1	once	TRBJ1-2	CASSWTGANNYGYTF	TGTGCCAGCAGCTGGACAGGGGCGAATAACTATGGCTACACCTTC
TRBV5-8	TRBD2	.	TRBJ2-3	CASSFTSGGDTQYF	TGTGCCAGCAGCTTTACTAGCGGGGGGGATACGCAGTATTTT
TRBV27	.	.	TRBJ2-4	CASSRQGFKNIQYF	TGTGCCAGCAGTCGTCAGGGTTTCAAAAACATTCAGTACTTC
TRBV7-2	.	.	TRBJ1-1	CASSLEWLGANTEAFF	TGTGCCAGCAGCTTAGAATGGCTCGGAGCGAACACTGAAGCTTTCTTT
TRBV30	TRBD2	.	TRBJ2-3	CAWIRGEWGTQYF	TGTGCCTGGATACGGGGGGAATGGGGTACGCAGTATTTT
TRBV19	TRBD1	.	TRBJ1-1	CASSMGQGHTEAFF	TGTGCCAGTAGTATGGGACAGGGCCACACTGAAGCTTTCTTT